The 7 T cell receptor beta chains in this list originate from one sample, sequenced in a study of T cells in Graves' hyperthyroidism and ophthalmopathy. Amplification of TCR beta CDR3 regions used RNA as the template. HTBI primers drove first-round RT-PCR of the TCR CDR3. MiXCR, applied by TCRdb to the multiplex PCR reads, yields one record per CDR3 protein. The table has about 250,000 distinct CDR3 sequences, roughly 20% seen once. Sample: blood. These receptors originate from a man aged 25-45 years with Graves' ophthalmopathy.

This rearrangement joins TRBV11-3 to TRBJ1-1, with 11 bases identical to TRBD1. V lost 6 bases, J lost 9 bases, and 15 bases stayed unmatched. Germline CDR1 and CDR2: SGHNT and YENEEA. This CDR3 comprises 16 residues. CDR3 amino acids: CASSPWGQGVGRQAFF. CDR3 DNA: TGTGCCAGCAGTCCTTGGGGACAGGGGGTGGGACGACAAGCTTTCTTT.

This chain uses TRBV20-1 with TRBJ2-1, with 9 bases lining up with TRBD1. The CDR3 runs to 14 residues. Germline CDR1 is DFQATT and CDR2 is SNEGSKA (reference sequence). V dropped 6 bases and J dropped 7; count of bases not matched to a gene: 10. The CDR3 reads CSAPGTGPENEQFF. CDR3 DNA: TGCAGTGCCCCCGGGACAGGGCCAGAGAATGAGCAGTTCTTC.

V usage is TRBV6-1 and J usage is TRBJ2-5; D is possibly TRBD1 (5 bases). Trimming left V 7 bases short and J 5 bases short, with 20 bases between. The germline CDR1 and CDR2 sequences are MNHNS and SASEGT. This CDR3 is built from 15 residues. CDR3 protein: CASTTRDRPSETQYF. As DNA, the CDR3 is TGTGCCAGCACCACCCGAGACAGACCCTCGGAGACCCAGTACTTC.

This chain's CDR3 is CASSSGQPRGQPQHF. Written as DNA, the CDR3 is TGTGCCAGCAGCTCCGGACAGCCAAGGGGGCAGCCCCAGCATTTT. The rearrangement uses TRBV7-8 and TRBJ1-5, with a possible D match to TRBD1 (6 bases). Germline CDR1 is SGHVS and CDR2 is FQNEAQ. V shed 4 bases and J shed 7 bases, with 17 bases lying between them. This CDR3 is 15 amino acids long. Variable domain in full (rest from reference TRBV7-8 and TRBJ1-5): GAGVSQSPRYKVAKRGQDVALRCDPISGHVSLFWYQQALGQGPEFLTYFQNEAQLDKSGLPSDRFFAERPEGSVSTLKIQRTQQEDSAVYLCASSSGQPRGQPQHFGDGTRLSIL.

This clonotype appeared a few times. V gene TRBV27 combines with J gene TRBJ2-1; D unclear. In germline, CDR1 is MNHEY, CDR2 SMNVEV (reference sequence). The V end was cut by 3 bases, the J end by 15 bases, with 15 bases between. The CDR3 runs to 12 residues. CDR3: CASSLKDFDRFF. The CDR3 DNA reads TGTGCCAGCAGTTTGAAGGATTTCGACCGGTTCTTC.

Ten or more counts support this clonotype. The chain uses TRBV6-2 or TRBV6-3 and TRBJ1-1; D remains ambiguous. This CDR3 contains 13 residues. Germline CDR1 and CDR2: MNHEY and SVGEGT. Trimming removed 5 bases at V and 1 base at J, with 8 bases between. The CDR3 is CASSPPRNTEAFF. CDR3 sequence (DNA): TGTGCCAGCAGTCCCCCTCGGAACACTGAAGCTTTCTTT.

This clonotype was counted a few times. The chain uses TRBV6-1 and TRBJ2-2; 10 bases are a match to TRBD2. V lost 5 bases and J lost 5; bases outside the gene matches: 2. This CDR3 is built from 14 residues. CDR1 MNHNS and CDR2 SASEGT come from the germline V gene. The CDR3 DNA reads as TGTGCCAGCAGTAGCGGGAGGGCGACCGGGGAGCTGTTTTTT. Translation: CASSSGRATGELFF.